A single sample is the source of the 31 T cell receptor beta chains below, sequenced in a study of shared clonotypes between healthy human individuals. The assay was immunoSEQ multiplex PCR, and TCRdb's table has in-frame clones only and misses some. The table lists some 1.4 million clones, 96% of them singletons. What was sequenced was naive CD4+ T cells sorted from blood. Noted subset: CD45RA+ positively selected. The receptors here all came from a man aged 30 to 45 in good health.

This clone came up once. The chain is built from TRBV5-1 and TRBJ1-2; no reliable D call. The CDR3 spans 15 residues. The germline V gene has CDR1 SGHRS and CDR2 YFSETQ. Trimming removed 4 bases at V and 4 bases at J, with 17 bases between. The CDR3 loop is CASSALDGDRYGYTF. The DNA of the CDR3 is TGCGCCAGCAGCGCGCTCGACGGGGATCGCTATGGCTACACCTTC.

This clone was recorded once. The rearrangement uses TRBV6-5 and TRBJ2-7; a weak D match, TRBD2 (6 bases). The CDR3 runs 12 residues. The germline CDR1 and CDR2 sequences are MNHEY and SVGAGI. V lost 5 bases, J lost 9 bases, and 14 bases lay in between. CDR3 in DNA: TGTGCCAGCAGTACCCCGAGGGGAGGGCAGTACTTC. Its protein product is CASSTPRGGQYF.

This clone was counted a single time. The chain links TRBV11-2 to TRBJ2-5, with TRBD1 as a possible D gene (6 bases). This CDR3 has 14 amino acids. Trimming removed 4 bases at V and 2 bases at J, with 11 bases between. In germline, CDR1 is SGHAT, CDR2 FQNNGV. CDR3 bases: TGTGCCAGCAGCTACAGGGAAAAACAAGAGACCCAGTACTTC. Amino acid sequence: CASSYREKQETQYF.

About this clone: Other DNA sequences within the sample encode an identical CDR3. The V gene is TRBV7-2, the J gene TRBJ2-1; a possible D gene is TRBD2 (5 bases). The germline gives CDR1 SGHTA, CDR2 FQGNSA. The CDR3 totals 13 residues. The V end lost 0 bases, the J end lost 6 bases, and 6 bases lay between the germline ends. For the CDR3, the DNA is TGTGCCAGCAGCTTAGCGGGAGTCAATGAGCAGTTCTTC. Residues: CASSLAGVNEQFF.

This chain joins TRBV7-7 and TRBJ2-1, with TRBD1 matching over 8 bases. V gave up 6 bases and J gave up 3 bases; unmatched junction bases: 10. The CDR3 length is 16 residues. CDR1 and CDR2 from the germline V gene are SSHAT and FNYEAQ (reference sequence). CDR3 residues: CASSPLTGAVYNEQFF. The CDR3 DNA reads TGTGCCAGCAGTCCTCTGACAGGGGCGGTCTACAATGAGCAGTTCTTC.

This chain uses TRBV30 with TRBJ1-1; 8 positions match TRBD1. From germline, CDR1 is GTSNPN and CDR2 SVGIG (reference sequence). The V gene end was trimmed by 0 bases and the J gene end by 5 bases; junction bases not matched to a gene: 11. The CDR3 covers 16 residues. In DNA form, the CDR3 reads TGTGCCTGGAGTGTACGGGCCAGGGGGCGGGGGACTGAAGCTTTCTTT. It yields the protein CAWSVRARGRGTEAFF.

The J gene is TRBJ2-5, the V gene TRBV9; 12 positions agree with TRBD1. CDR1 and CDR2 from the germline V gene are SGDLS and YYNGEE. Unmatched junction bases numbered 8, after V lost 3 bases and J lost 5 bases. This CDR3 region has 16 residues. CDR3 residues: CASSGAGTGGAETQYF. DNA of the CDR3: TGTGCCAGCAGCGGAGCCGGGACAGGGGGCGCGGAGACCCAGTACTTC.

This sequence joins TRBV6-1 and TRBJ1-3; D is possibly TRBD1 (6 bases). The CDR3 extends over 13 amino acids. Germline V gene lookup returns CDR1 MNHNS and CDR2 SASEGT. With 7 bases removed from V and 6 bases from J, the gap between germline ends came to 13 bases. The CDR3 spells CASKQGPLNTIYF. CDR3 sequence (DNA): TGTGCCAGCAAACAGGGCCCTTTAAACACCATATATTTT.

The chain couples TRBV5-6 to TRBJ1-1; the D is unclear. The V end was cut by 3 bases, the J end by 4 bases, with 10 bases between. Germline V lookup: CDR1 SGHDT, CDR2 YYEEEE. The CDR3 length is 13 residues. CDR3 protein: CASSWKGGTEAFF. The CDR3 coding sequence is TGTGCCAGCAGCTGGAAGGGAGGCACTGAAGCTTTCTTT.

The chain carries TRBV18 and TRBJ2-7; D is perhaps TRBD1 (7 bases). V was pared by 3 bases and J by 4 bases, with 10 bases between. This CDR3 contains 13 residues. CDR1 and CDR2 (germline): KGHSH, LQKENI. The CDR3 nucleotides read TGTGCCAGCTCACCCAGGGGGGCATACGAGCAGTACTTC. It codes for CASSPRGAYEQYF.

The DNA for the CDR3 is TGTGCCAGCAGTTTCGTGGGGACAGGGGGCGAGCAGTACTTC. It specifies CASSFVGTGGEQYF. The genes are TRBV27 and TRBJ2-7, with 11 bases fitting TRBD1. The CDR3 sequence is 14 residues long. Germline CDR1 and CDR2: MNHEY and SMNVEV (reference sequence). Trimming took 3 bases from V and 6 from J; bases not matched to a gene: 4.

Points on this clone: The sample holds other DNA sequences that translate to the same CDR3. This sequence joins TRBV28 and TRBJ1-2; D not certain. Germline V CDR1 and CDR2: MDHEN, SYDVKM. Between the trimmed V and J ends, which lost 3 bases and 5 bases, there was a span of 4 bases. The CDR3 has 11 residues. The CDR3 here is CASSFVYGYTF. The CDR3 DNA reads TGTGCCAGCAGTTTTGTTTATGGCTACACCTTC.

The gene calls are TRBV5-6 and TRBJ2-7; 12 bases match TRBD2. V shed 0 bases and J 4 bases; nucleotides not matched to a gene: 2. The germline V gene encodes CDR1 SGHDT and CDR2 YYEEEE. The CDR3 length is 15 residues. The CDR3 DNA is TGTGCCAGCAGCTTGGGACTAGCGGGAGAATACGAGCAGTACTTC. This encodes CASSLGLAGEYEQYF.

Turning to this clone: The same CDR3 is also encoded by other DNA sequences in this sample. CDR3: CASSRTGGNQPQHF. CDR3 nucleotides: TGTGCCAGCAGTCGGACAGGGGGGAATCAGCCCCAGCATTTT. The V call is TRBV6-5, the J call TRBJ1-5; TRBD1 matches 10 bases. CDR1 is MNHEY, CDR2 SVGAGI, per germline. Trimming cost V 5 bases and J 4 bases; bases outside gene matches: 2. The CDR3 consists of 14 residues.

The chain is built from TRBV30 and TRBJ1-1; no clear D. The CDR3 consists of 12 residues. Germline CDR1 GTSNPN, CDR2 SVGIG (reference sequence). V lost 1 base to trimming and J lost 3 bases, with 6 bases between them. CDR3 DNA: TGTGCCTGGAGTGCGGGATACACTGAAGCTTTCTTT. This encodes CAWSAGYTEAFF.

The CDR3 region has the DNA TGTGCCAGCAGCGAAGGACAGCCCTATCCCAAGAACACCGGGGAGCTGTTTTTT. Its protein is CASSEGQPYPKNTGELFF. The gene calls are TRBV9 and TRBJ2-2; D perhaps matches TRBD1 (6 bases). CDR1 is SGDLS, CDR2 YYNGEE, per germline. The V end was cut by 3 bases, the J end by 1 base, with 19 bases between. The CDR3 covers 18 residues.

The V and J genes are TRBV5-1 and TRBJ1-3; tentatively, D is TRBD1 (6 bases). Per the germline V gene, CDR1 is SGHRS and CDR2 is YFSETQ. The V end was cut by 0 bases, the J end by 2 bases, with 9 bases between. The CDR3 covers 15 residues. CDR3: CASSLEQGTGNTIYF. CDR3 DNA sequence: TGCGCCAGCAGCTTGGAACAGGGCACTGGAAACACCATATATTTT.

The V and J genes are TRBV5-1 and TRBJ1-4; the D is unclear. Germline V lookup: CDR1 SGHRS, CDR2 YFSETQ. The V and J ends lost 3 bases and 2 bases respectively, with 5 bases between them. This CDR3 spans 13 amino acids. CDR3 region: CASSWATNEKLFF. The CDR3 coding sequence is TGCGCCAGCAGCTGGGCCACTAATGAAAAACTGTTTTTT.

J is TRBJ1-2 and V is TRBV28; D gene ambiguous. The CDR3 is 12 residues long. Trimming took 2 bases from V and 8 from J, leaving 9 bases between them. In germline, CDR1 is MDHEN, CDR2 SYDVKM. The CDR3 reads CASSLPGKGYTF. The CDR3 DNA reads TGTGCCAGCAGTTTACCAGGAAAAGGCTACACCTTC.

The genes are TRBV18 and TRBJ1-2, with D perhaps TRBD1 (6 bases). The V end lost 5 bases, the J end lost 0 bases, and 19 bases lay between the germline ends. CDR3 length: 17 amino acids. Germline CDR1 and CDR2: KGHSH and LQKENI. CDR3 loop: CASSSIAPDSTNYGYTF. CDR3 sequence (DNA): TGTGCCAGCTCATCAATCGCTCCGGACAGCACTAACTATGGCTACACCTTC.

J is TRBJ1-2 and V is TRBV9, with a possible D match to TRBD1 (6 bases). The V end was cut by 4 bases, the J end by 10 bases, with 20 bases between. Looked up from germline, CDR1 is SGDLS and CDR2 is YYNGEE. There are 14 residues in the CDR3. The CDR3 nucleotides are TGTGCCAGCAGCCCTCGACAGGCGGGACAACACTACACCTTC. The encoded protein is CASSPRQAGQHYTF.

The genes are TRBV11-2 and TRBJ1-3; D is unresolved. This CDR3 has 15 amino acids. Germline V gives CDR1 SGHAT, CDR2 FQNNGV. The germline V and J ends were trimmed by 2 bases and 1 base, with 9 bases remaining between them. The CDR3 coding sequence is TGTGCCAGCAGCTTACTGGGAGTTTCTGGAAACACCATATATTTT. Translation: CASSLLGVSGNTIYF.

The genes are TRBV4-1 and TRBJ1-4, with TRBD1 matching over 7 bases. The V and J ends lost 0 bases and 5 bases, in that order; junction bases with no gene match: 9. Per the germline V gene, CDR1 is MGHRA and CDR2 is YSYEKL. The CDR3 contains 17 residues. The CDR3: CASSQDPSRGRNEKLFF. The CDR3 DNA follows: TGCGCCAGCAGCCAAGATCCCTCGAGGGGGCGGAATGAAAAACTGTTTTTT.

The chain has TRBV11-2 and TRBJ2-1, with TRBD2 matching 7 bases. Germline loops: CDR1 SGHAT, CDR2 FQNNGV. This CDR3 region has 15 residues. Trimming removed 0 bases from V and 2 bases from J; junction bases left unmatched: 1. The CDR3 protein is CASSLDRGAYNEQFF. The CDR3, as DNA: TGTGCCAGCAGCTTAGATCGGGGGGCCTACAATGAGCAGTTCTTC.

The chain is built from TRBV19 and TRBJ2-7; TRBD1 matches 10 bases. The junction had 8 bases not matched to a gene; V was cut back by 2 bases and J by 7 bases. Germline lookup yields CDR1 LNHDA and CDR2 SQIVND (reference sequence). CDR3 length equals 15 residues. The CDR3 protein is CASSIRQGATGEQYF. The CDR3 coding sequence is TGTGCCAGTAGTATACGACAGGGGGCAACGGGTGAGCAGTACTTC.

This clone was picked up one time. The chain has TRBV7-9 and TRBJ1-2, with unresolved D. This CDR3 is 13 amino acids long. Per germline, CDR1 SEHNR and CDR2 FQNEAQ (reference sequence). V lost 2 bases and J lost 8, with 12 bases in between. CDR3 in amino acids: CASSLTVGGGYTF. The CDR3 nucleotides are TGTGCCAGCAGCTTAACGGTTGGTGGAGGCTACACCTTC. Supplemented by reference TRBV7-9 and TRBJ1-2, the full variable domain reads DTGVSQNPRHKITKRGQNVTFRCDPISEHNRLYWYRQTLGQGPEFLTYFQNEAQLEKSRLLSDRFSAERPKGSFSTLEIQRTEQGDSAMYLCASSLTVGGGYTFGSGTRLTVV.

This clone was counted only a few times. CDR3: CASSPSEPYEGYTF. CDR3 nucleotide sequence: TGTGCCAGCTCACCAAGCGAACCCTATGAGGGCTACACCTTC. The chain links TRBV18 to TRBJ1-2; D remains ambiguous. The length of the CDR3 is 14 residues. The germline gives CDR1 KGHSH, CDR2 LQKENI. Trimming removed 2 bases from V and 8 bases from J, with 15 bases in between.

The chain recombines TRBV2 with TRBJ2-7; D gene unclear. CDR1 SNHLY and CDR2 FYNNEI come from the germline V gene. CDR3 length: 15 residues. Trimming took 1 base from V and 10 from J, leaving 20 bases between them. This CDR3 is CASSEDNVVPDPQYF. CDR3 DNA: TGTGCCAGCAGTGAAGATAACGTCGTACCGGACCCTCAGTACTTC.

The chain combines TRBV7-9 with TRBJ2-1; 12 nucleotides line up with TRBD2. The CDR3 runs to 12 residues. V lost 10 bases, J lost 8 bases, and 3 bases stayed unmatched. CDR1 is SEHNR, CDR2 FQNEAQ, per germline (reference sequence). The CDR3 DNA sequence: TGTGCCACGTGGACTAGCGGGGATGAGCAGTTCTTC. It encodes CATWTSGDEQFF.

The rearrangement uses TRBV7-2 and TRBJ2-1; TRBD2 agrees at 9 bases. This CDR3 is 14 amino acids long. V lost 6 bases, J lost 9 bases, and 9 bases stayed unmatched. The germline CDR1 and CDR2 sequences are SGHTA and FQGNSA. The CDR3 sequence: CASRTGTSTGEQFF. The CDR3 region has the DNA TGTGCCAGCAGAACCGGGACTAGCACCGGTGAGCAGTTCTTC.

This clone was seen a few times. Other DNA sequences of this sample code for an identical CDR3. The gene calls are TRBV30 and TRBJ2-7, with TRBD2 matching 9 bases. This CDR3 has 13 residues. Germline CDR1 GTSNPN, CDR2 SVGIG (reference sequence). Losses at the gene ends were 5 bases for V and 2 bases for J; bases not matched to a gene: 4. In DNA, the CDR3 is TGTGCCTGGCGACTAGCGGCAACCTACGAGCAGTACTTC. Encoded protein: CAWRLAATYEQYF.